This TCR beta chain was captured in a study of blood T cell repertoires in COVID-19. Looking at the study overall: The study drew acute and convalescent COVID-19 samples from the United States, Italy and Spain.

In the authors' workflow: Estimation of nucleated cell counts was performed using reference gene primer amplification. TCRdb keeps only in-frame clones here, not all; method: immunoSEQ multiplex PCR. The V and J calls and the clone size are those of that table, but D and trimming were determined from the DNA. There are approximately 250,000 clones in the sample; about nine tenths occur only once, and 1% to 1.5% lies in the top ten. Participant ages covered roughly 18 to 89 years across 20 to 25 US areas. Membership in each cohort depended on participant-reported clinical history. Looked up from germline, CDR1 is MGHDK and CDR2 is SYGVNS. After removal of 3 bases from V and 3 bases from J, the junction contained 7 bases not matched to a gene. This CDR3 is 15 amino acids long.

Sequencing used PBMCs or T cells enriched from blood (not recorded which). The TCR originated in a middle-aged woman with acute COVID-19. The V call is TRBV25-1, the J call TRBJ1-1; 7 bases map to TRBD1. The CDR3, as DNA: TGTGCCAGCAGTGACACCAGACAGGGCGACACTGAAGCTTTCTTT. It is translated as CASSDTRQGDTEAFF.